Listed below are T cell receptor beta chains from one sample, sequenced in a study of T cells after yellow fever vaccination. Each CDR3 protein gets one entry after TCRdb re-called the 5' RACE reads with MiXCR. The sample holds roughly 340,000 distinct CDR3 sequences, approximately 4.2% seen once. The specimen was PBMCs, collected 5 days after the yellow fever booster vaccination. These receptor sequences come from a man aged 18 to 29 who received the YFV17D yellow fever vaccine. The CDR3 runs from the conserved cysteine through the conserved F or W. Fields, in order: CDR3 length, V gene, CDR3 protein.

15 TRBV12-3/TRBV12-4 CASSFDSSSYNEQFF
13 TRBV4-3 CASSQAQGTLAFF
14 TRBV4-2 CASSPGRQGNEQFF
17 TRBV12-3/TRBV12-4 CASSPPSGGVLTGELFF
14 TRBV20-1 CSAESGPSYNEQFF
16 TRBV7-9 CASSLSGGGGNNEQFF
11 TRBV12-3/TRBV12-4 CASSNRAEAFF
14 TRBV11-2 CASSSSDRAYEQYF
13 TRBV4-1 CASSQDRGYGYTF
14 TRBV10-3 CAKPTGGRTGELFF
15 TRBV7-2 CASSLFGQANNEQFF
12 TRBV24-1 CATSDVRGGYTF
13 TRBV20-1 CSARAGRGRPQHF
13 TRBV7-6 CASSMGVPYEQYF
16 TRBV25-1 CASSDPRGDYYEKLFF
16 TRBV7-9 CASSIGPGASGNTIYF
14 TRBV12-3/TRBV12-4 CASSRGTGGEKLFF
15 TRBV4-2 CASGTSGPYQETQYF
15 TRBV6-2/TRBV6-3 CASSSPHRYDYGYTF
17 TRBV4-3 CASSRLPDSQGYNEQFF
12 TRBV5-5 CASSSTTSPLHF
15 TRBV5-1 CASRDRVSGNTEAFF
16 TRBV30 CAWSAPRTGEWYEQYF
14 TRBV5-1 CASSLDSGNSDQYF
12 TRBV6-2/TRBV6-3 CASSSNYNEQFF
19 TRBV4-3 CASSQDLGASGGPPGELFF
14 TRBV2 CASMDSSPRETQYF
14 TRBV10-3 CAIQDRDVTGELFF
15 TRBV20-1 CSARPGGTNTGELFF
14 TRBV5-6 CASSPGGPFYGYTF
15 TRBV3-1 CASSQDMGQGNIQYF
15 TRBV29-1 CSVVRQGATKNIQYF
15 TRBV10-3 CAIRGKQAFYTEAFF
15 TRBV9 CASSVAYLGGGELFF
14 TRBV7-9 CASILASGYNEQFF
16 TRBV7-8 CASLRGAPTSTDTQYF
13 TRBV6-5 CASSRGDIYEQYF
14 TRBV12-3/TRBV12-4 CASSLAGGGLGYTF
14 TRBV7-9 CASSLVAYNSPLHF
14 TRBV20-1 CSASLLAGTDTQYF